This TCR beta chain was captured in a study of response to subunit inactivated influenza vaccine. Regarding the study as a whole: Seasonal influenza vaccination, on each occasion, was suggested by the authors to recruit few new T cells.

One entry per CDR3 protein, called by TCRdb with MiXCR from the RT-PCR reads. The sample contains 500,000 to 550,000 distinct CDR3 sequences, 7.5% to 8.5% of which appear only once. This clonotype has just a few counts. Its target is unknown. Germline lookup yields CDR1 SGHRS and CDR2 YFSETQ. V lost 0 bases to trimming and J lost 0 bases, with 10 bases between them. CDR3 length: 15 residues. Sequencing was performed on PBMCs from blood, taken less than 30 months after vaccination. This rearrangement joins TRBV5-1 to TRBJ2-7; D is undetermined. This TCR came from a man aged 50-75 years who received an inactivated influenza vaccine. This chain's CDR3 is CASSLDLQRSYEQYF. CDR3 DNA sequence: TGCGCCAGCAGCTTGGATTTGCAGCGCTCCTACGAGCAGTACTTC.